The 27 T cell receptor beta chains listed next were all sequenced from one sample in a study of blood T cell repertoires in COVID-19. This table comes from immunoSEQ multiplex PCR, and its TCRdb copy is limited to in-frame clones, with some not included. Of around 330,000 clones listed, roughly 89% were seen once; the top ten hold 5% to 5.5%. Sequenced: PBMCs or T cells enriched from blood (not recorded which). Receptors originate from a man aged 55 to 69 who had recovered from COVID-19.

This rearrangement joins TRBV5-1 to TRBJ1-2, with TRBD1 matching 8 bases. This CDR3 has 16 residues. Germline loops: CDR1 SGHRS, CDR2 YFSETQ. Trimming cost V 0 bases and J 8 bases; bases outside gene matches: 12. For the CDR3, the DNA is TGCGCCAGCAGCTTGGTGGCAGGGGGCCCGTCTAAAGGCTACACCTTC. Protein: CASSLVAGGPSKGYTF.

This chain connects TRBV13 to TRBJ1-1; D unresolved. CDR1 is PRHDT and CDR2 is FYEKMQ in the germline V gene (reference sequence). The CDR3 sequence is 14 residues long. Trimming cost V 3 bases and J 0 bases, with 8 bases left between them. In nucleotides, the CDR3 is TGTGCCAGCAGCTTCGGTATTTTGAACACTGAAGCTTTCTTT. Protein sequence: CASSFGILNTEAFF.

The chain has TRBV5-5 and TRBJ2-1; TRBD1 agrees at 7 bases. CDR3 length: 16 amino acids. Per germline, CDR1 SGHKS and CDR2 YYEKEE (reference sequence). The V gene end was trimmed by 2 bases and the J gene end by 5 bases; junction bases not matched to a gene: 10. CDR3 in amino acids: CASSFNPGTANNEQFF. CDR3 in DNA: TGTGCCAGCAGCTTTAACCCCGGGACAGCAAACAATGAGCAGTTCTTC.

V gene TRBV18 combines with J gene TRBJ1-5; D uncertain. Between the trimmed V and J ends, which lost 2 bases and 2 bases, there was a span of 4 bases. Per the germline V gene, CDR1 is KGHSH and CDR2 is LQKENI. This CDR3 comprises 13 residues. CDR3 loop: CASSPGGNQPQHF. The CDR3 DNA is TGTGCCAGCTCACCAGGAGGCAATCAGCCCCAGCATTTT. Based on the CDR3 plus reference TRBV18 and TRBJ1-5, the full variable domain is NAGVMQNPRHLVRRRGQEARLRCSPMKGHSHVYWYRQLPEEGLKFMVYLQKENIIDESGMPKERFSAEFPKEGPSILRIQQVVRGDSAAYFCASSPGGNQPQHFGDGTRLSIL.

The chain uses TRBV3-1 (or the pseudogene TRBV3-2) and TRBJ2-4, with D possibly TRBD2 on 5 matching bases. CDR1 and CDR2 (germline): LGHDT, YNNKEL (reference sequence). With 4 bases removed from V and 0 bases from J, the gap between germline ends came to 16 bases. The CDR3 totals 17 residues. This CDR3 reads CASSPKGSGVAKNIQYF. In DNA, the CDR3 is TGTGCCAGCAGCCCTAAAGGAAGCGGTGTAGCCAAAAACATTCAGTACTTC.

This chain links TRBV9 with TRBJ1-6; 8 bases fit TRBD1. J lost 7 bases, V lost 0 bases, and 0 bases had no gene match. The CDR3 covers 14 residues. CDR1 is SGDLS and CDR2 is YYNGEE in the germline V gene. Here the CDR3 DNA reads TGTGCCAGCAGCGTAGGGACAGGGAATTCACCCCTCCACTTT. Amino acid sequence: CASSVGTGNSPLHF. The variable domain in full, completed from reference TRBV9 and TRBJ1-6, reads DSGVTQTPKHLITATGQRVTLRCSPRSGDLSVYWYQQSLDQGLQFLIQYYNGEERAKGNILERFSAQQFPDLHSELNLSSLELGDSALYFCASSVGTGNSPLHFGNGTRLTVT.

This chain links TRBV4-2 with TRBJ2-7, with 11 nucleotides matching TRBD2. Germline trimming cut 3 bases from V and 2 bases from J; bases unmatched to any gene: 9. CDR1 LGHNA and CDR2 YNFKEQ come from the germline V gene. This CDR3 contains 17 residues. CDR3 in DNA: TGTGCCAGCAGCCACCAAGGCGGGACTAGCGGACCCTACGAGCAGTACTTC. It translates to CASSHQGGTSGPYEQYF.

This clone was detected once. This chain's CDR3 is CASSEVAGPDTQYF. CDR3 in DNA: TGTGCCAGCAGTGAGGTAGCGGGGCCAGATACGCAGTATTTT. J is TRBJ2-3 and V is TRBV6-1; TRBD2 agrees at 8 bases. CDR1 is MNHNS, CDR2 SASEGT, per germline. The V and J ends lost 3 bases and 4 bases, in that order; junction bases with no gene match: 3. This CDR3 contains 14 residues.

The chain couples TRBV6-5 to TRBJ2-7; 9 nucleotides line up with TRBD1. Trimming took 8 bases from V and 2 from J; bases not matched to a gene: 10. Germline lookup yields CDR1 MNHEY and CDR2 SVGAGI. The CDR3 covers 15 residues. The CDR3 here is CASSEGGTGPYEQYF. CDR3 coding DNA: TGTGCCAGCTCCGAGGGCGGGACAGGGCCCTACGAGCAGTACTTC.

The gene calls are TRBV5-6 and TRBJ1-6; D is unresolved. The CDR3 loop spans 14 amino acids. Germline values: CDR1 SGHDT, CDR2 YYEEEE. Trimming shortened V by 0 bases and J by 11 bases, and 12 bases separated the two germline ends. The CDR3 DNA reads TGTGCCAGCAGCTTGGCCACTTCGATGACACCCCTCCACTTT. It is translated as CASSLATSMTPLHF.

The chain links TRBV30 to TRBJ2-5; 7 bases are a match to TRBD1. In germline, CDR1 is GTSNPN, CDR2 SVGIG (reference sequence). V shed 3 bases, J shed 2 bases, and the junction held 9 bases outside the gene matches. The CDR3 consists of 15 residues. The CDR3, as DNA: TGTGCCTGGAGCAGACAGGGAATAATTCAAGAGACCCAGTACTTC. Its protein is CAWSRQGIIQETQYF.

J is TRBJ2-6 and V is TRBV7-3; no clear D. CDR1 and CDR2 (germline): SGHTA, FQGTGA. The V gene lost 5 bases and the J gene lost 6 bases, with 8 bases spanning the gap. The CDR3 spans 13 residues. In DNA form, the CDR3 reads TGTGCCAGCAGCCCATTTGTGGCCAACGTCCTGACTTTC. Protein: CASSPFVANVLTF.

The rearrangement uses TRBV19 and TRBJ1-5, with 8 nucleotides matching TRBD1. J lost 2 bases, V lost 4 bases, and 4 bases had no gene match. The CDR3 spans 15 residues. Per the germline V gene, CDR1 is LNHDA and CDR2 is SQIVND (reference sequence). The chain's CDR3 is CASSTRTGRNQPQHF. CDR3 sequence (DNA): TGTGCCAGTAGTACCCGGACAGGGCGCAATCAGCCCCAGCATTTT.

This rearrangement joins TRBV3-1 (or the pseudogene TRBV3-2) to TRBJ1-5; 10 nucleotides line up with TRBD1. With 1 base clipped from V and 4 bases from J, the junction kept 4 bases outside the gene matches. The V gene's germline CDR1 is LGHDT and CDR2 YNNKEL (reference sequence). The CDR3 extends over 16 amino acids. CDR3 sequence (DNA): TGTGCCAGCAGCCAAGGGGACAGGGGTCGTAATCAGCCCCAGCATTTT. Translating gives CASSQGDRGRNQPQHF.

The V gene is TRBV5-6, the J gene TRBJ2-7, with D unclear. The V and J ends lost 1 base and 0 bases respectively, with 8 bases between them. The CDR3 loop spans 14 amino acids. Germline V gives CDR1 SGHDT, CDR2 YYEEEE. The CDR3 spells CASSLSSVSYEQYF. The CDR3 region has the DNA TGTGCCAGCAGCTTGAGTTCAGTCTCCTACGAGCAGTACTTC.

This clone was counted between two and nine times. The chain joins TRBV7-3 to TRBJ2-2, with unresolved D. The germline V and J ends were trimmed by 4 bases and 4 bases, with 10 bases remaining between them. The CDR3 sequence is 14 residues long. Germline V gene sequence: CDR1 SGHTA, CDR2 FQGTGA. The CDR3 DNA follows: TGTGCCAGCAGCTCGATAACAAGCACCGGGGAGCTGTTTTTT. This sequence encodes CASSSITSTGELFF.

The J gene is TRBJ2-1, the V gene TRBV28, with TRBD2 identical over 9 bases. Germline V gives CDR1 MDHEN, CDR2 SYDVKM. With 5 bases clipped from V and 9 bases from J, the junction kept 11 bases outside the gene matches. The CDR3 is 15 amino acids. This CDR3 reads CASSGTSGPRGEQFF. The CDR3 region has the DNA TGTGCCAGCAGTGGAACTAGCGGGCCTCGAGGTGAGCAGTTCTTC.

The chain recombines TRBV28 with TRBJ1-6; 7 positions agree with TRBD1. V shed 5 bases, J shed 13 bases, and the junction held 5 bases outside the gene matches. The germline V gene encodes CDR1 MDHEN and CDR2 SYDVKM. The CDR3 totals 12 residues. The CDR3 region has the DNA TGTGCCAGCAGTGCGTTGACAGGGCCCCTCCACTTT. Its translation: CASSALTGPLHF.

The chain carries TRBV24-1 and TRBJ2-1; D remains unclear. The CDR3 consists of 16 residues. Germline loops: CDR1 KGHDR, CDR2 SFDVKD. V lost 1 base and J 0 bases, leaving 9 bases between the germline ends. This chain's CDR3 is CATSDLEASSYNEQFF. The CDR3 DNA reads as TGTGCCACCAGTGATTTAGAAGCATCCTCCTACAATGAGCAGTTCTTC.

The chain uses TRBV5-6 and TRBJ1-3, with no clear D. V was trimmed by 4 bases and J by 3 bases, leaving 5 bases between them. CDR1 is SGHDT, CDR2 YYEEEE, per germline. CDR3 length equals 12 residues. For the CDR3, the DNA is TGTGCCAGCAGCCCTTATGGAAACACCATATATTTT. Its translation is CASSPYGNTIYF. The full variable domain, with the rest looked up from reference TRBV5-6 and TRBJ1-3, is DAGVTQSPTHLIKTRGQQVTLRCSPKSGHDTVSWYQQALGQGPQFIFQYYEEEERQRGNFPDRFSGHQFPNYSSELNVNALLLGDSALYLCASSPYGNTIYFGEGSWLTVV.

V usage is TRBV6-5 and J usage is TRBJ1-2, with TRBD1 matching over 8 bases. The CDR3 spans 13 residues. The germline gives CDR1 MNHEY, CDR2 SVGAGI. J was trimmed by 4 bases and V by 7 bases; bases with no gene match: 5. CDR3: CASTPDRAYGYTF. The CDR3 DNA sequence: TGTGCCAGCACCCCGGACAGGGCCTATGGCTACACCTTC.

The chain carries TRBV19 and TRBJ2-7; possibly TRBD2 for D (7 bases). The germline V gene has CDR1 LNHDA and CDR2 SQIVND (reference sequence). The length of the CDR3 is 13 residues. Trimming left V 10 bases short and J 3 bases short, with 16 bases between. The CDR3 nucleotides are TGTGCCACGCAAGGGGGGGGATTCTACGAGCAGTACTTC. This gives the protein CATQGGGFYEQYF.

The rearrangement links TRBV7-2 to TRBJ1-3; D is unresolved. Trimming pared 1 base from V and 3 bases from J, leaving 10 bases between. Per germline, CDR1 SGHTA and CDR2 FQGNSA. CDR3 length equals 15 residues. CDR3: CASSLGGLVGNTIYF. In DNA form, the CDR3 reads TGTGCCAGCAGCTTAGGAGGGCTAGTTGGAAACACCATATATTTT.

V gene TRBV5-1 combines with J gene TRBJ1-1; 8 nucleotides agree with TRBD1. The V gene end was trimmed by 4 bases and the J gene end by 1 base; junction bases not matched to a gene: 6. CDR3 length equals 15 residues. CDR1 and CDR2 (germline): SGHRS, YFSETQ. The CDR3 loop is CASSRGQGANTEAFF. The CDR3 nucleotides read TGCGCCAGCAGCCGAGGACAGGGAGCGAACACTGAAGCTTTCTTT.

The gene calls are TRBV10-3 and TRBJ2-7, with D maybe TRBD2 (5 bases). Germline CDR1 ENHRY, CDR2 SYGVKD. V lost 2 bases to trimming and J lost 0 bases, with 8 bases between them. The CDR3 is 14 residues long. The CDR3 reads CAISEVANSYEQYF. CDR3 bases: TGTGCCATCAGTGAGGTAGCGAACTCCTACGAGCAGTACTTC.

The rearrangement uses TRBV29-1 and TRBJ1-1, with D possibly being TRBD1 (5 bases). The CDR3 spans 12 residues. Germline-derived CDR1 and CDR2 are SQVTM and ANQGSEA. V shed 4 bases and J shed 1 base, with 7 bases lying between them. CDR3 in DNA: TGCAGCGTTGTGGGGGGGAACACTGAAGCTTTCTTT. This translates into CSVVGGNTEAFF.

This sequence joins TRBV7-9 and TRBJ2-5; 8 nucleotides line up with TRBD2. CDR3 length: 15 amino acids. The ends lost 5 bases at V and 4 bases at J; junction bases unmatched: 9. CDR1 is SEHNR, CDR2 FQNEAQ, per germline (reference sequence). CDR3 amino acids: CASSPGGRLPETQYF. The CDR3, as DNA: TGTGCCAGCAGCCCGGGAGGGAGGTTGCCAGAGACCCAGTACTTC.